The clone carrying this TCR beta chain was observed many times. Its antigen is as yet unknown. Presentation of ophthalmopathy in the donors involved moderate-to-severe activity, CAS ≥3, NOSPECS ≥4 and a duration under 3 months. The sample belongs to a study of Graves' ophthalmopathy and Graves' hyperthyroidism. Study-wide results and limits: Blood repertoires reportedly contained most expanded thyroid clonotypes above 0.001 frequency. Discriminating ophthalmopathy from stable hyperthyroidism, a 13-signature model attained a sensitivity of 85% to 90% and a specificity of approximately 81%.

Germline assignment: CDR1 WSHSY and CDR2 SAAADI. Trimming pared 0 bases from V and 1 base from J, leaving 6 bases between. The CDR3 loop spans 14 amino acids. RNA transcripts served as template for amplifying TCR beta CDR3 sequences. HTBI-primed first-round RT-PCR preceded second-round multiplex PCR. MiXCR, applied by TCRdb to the multiplex PCR reads, yields one record per CDR3 protein. The table shows approximately 460,000 distinct CDR3 sequences, with around 14% occurring only once. The specimen was blood. This clonotype originated in a woman aged 25 to 39 with Graves' ophthalmopathy. The rearrangement uses TRBV10-2 and TRBJ1-1; D gene ambiguous. The CDR3, as DNA: TGCGCCAGCAGTGAGTCGACAACGAACACTGAAGCTTTCTTT. The encoded protein is CASSESTTNTEAFF.